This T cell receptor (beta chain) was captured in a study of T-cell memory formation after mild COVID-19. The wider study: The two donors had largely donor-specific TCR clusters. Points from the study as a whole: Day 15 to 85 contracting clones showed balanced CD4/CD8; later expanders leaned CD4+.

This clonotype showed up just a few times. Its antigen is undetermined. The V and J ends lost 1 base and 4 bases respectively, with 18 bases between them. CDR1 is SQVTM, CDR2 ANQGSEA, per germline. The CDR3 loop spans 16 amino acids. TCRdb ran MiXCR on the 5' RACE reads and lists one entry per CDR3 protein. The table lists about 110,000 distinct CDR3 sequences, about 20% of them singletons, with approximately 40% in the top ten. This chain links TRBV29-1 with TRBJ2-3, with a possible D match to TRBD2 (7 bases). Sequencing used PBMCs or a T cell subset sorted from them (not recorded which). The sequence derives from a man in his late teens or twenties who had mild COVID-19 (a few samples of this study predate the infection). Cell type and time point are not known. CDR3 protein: CSVEGLGAGAADTQYF. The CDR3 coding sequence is TGCAGCGTTGAAGGCCTAGGGGCGGGGGCCGCAGATACGCAGTATTTT.